These 26 T cell receptor beta chains came from one sample sequenced in a study of cytomegalovirus exposure and HLA in healthy donors. The PCR employed 60 Vbeta primers together with 13 Jbeta primers. Profiled with immunoSEQ multiplex PCR; TCRdb holds only in-frame clones, not every one. The table shows around 100,000 clones, with roughly 76% occurring only once. The sequencing sample was made of PBMCs. The receptors stem from a woman aged 60 to 75 in good health and CMV-seropositive.

This rearrangement joins TRBV6-5 to TRBJ1-2; 7 positions agree with TRBD1. CDR1 and CDR2 (germline): MNHEY, SVGAGI. Trimming at V came to 6 bases and at J to 5 bases, leaving 12 bases not matched to a gene. The CDR3 spans 15 residues. The CDR3 spells CASRSPGQTLYGYTF. In DNA form, the CDR3 reads TGTGCCAGCAGGAGCCCGGGACAGACCCTTTATGGCTACACCTTC.

The chain combines TRBV2 with TRBJ1-6, with 7 bases fitting TRBD1. Germline trimming cut 4 bases from V and 4 bases from J; bases unmatched to any gene: 4. Germline lookup yields CDR1 SNHLY and CDR2 FYNNEI. The CDR3 runs to 15 residues. This CDR3 reads CASSAQGVYNSPLHF. CDR3 nucleotide sequence: TGTGCCAGCAGTGCGCAGGGGGTTTATAATTCACCCCTCCACTTT.

This chain uses TRBV11-2 with TRBJ1-5, with 7 bases fitting TRBD1. The CDR3 sequence is 16 residues long. Germline V gene lookup returns CDR1 SGHAT and CDR2 FQNNGV. Trimming took 1 base from V and 1 from J; bases not matched to a gene: 4. For the CDR3, the DNA is TGTGCCAGCAGCTTAGCCGACAGGGCAAGCAATCAGCCCCAGCATTTT. It translates to CASSLADRASNQPQHF.

The rearrangement links TRBV2 to TRBJ2-2; D remains ambiguous. The CDR3 sequence is 14 residues long. Deletions cut 4 bases from V and 6 bases from J, with 12 bases between. Germline V gene data show CDR1 as SNHLY and CDR2 as FYNNEI. The CDR3 DNA sequence: TGTGCCAGCAGTGTAGTATTACCGCCCGGGGAGCTGTTTTTT. Its translation is CASSVVLPPGELFF.

The V and J genes are TRBV18 and TRBJ1-1; TRBD1 matches 8 bases. The CDR3 is 15 residues long. Per the germline V gene, CDR1 is KGHSH and CDR2 is LQKENI. The ends lost 2 bases at V and 1 base at J; junction bases unmatched: 3. CDR3 loop: CASSPGTGWNTEAFF. The CDR3 DNA sequence: TGTGCCAGCTCACCAGGGACAGGATGGAACACTGAAGCTTTCTTT.

J is TRBJ1-2 and V is TRBV7-9; D possibly corresponds to TRBD1 (6 bases). The CDR3 loop spans 12 amino acids. Germline loops: CDR1 SEHNR, CDR2 FQNEAQ (reference sequence). V shed 2 bases and J shed 8 bases, with 9 bases lying between them. This CDR3 reads CASSLSQGGYTF. The CDR3 bases are TGTGCCAGCAGCTTATCACAGGGCGGCTACACCTTC.

The chain employs TRBV19 and TRBJ1-2; 9 bases align to TRBD1. The V gene's germline CDR1 is LNHDA and CDR2 SQIVND (reference sequence). This CDR3 spans 15 amino acids. Trimming at V came to 5 bases and at J to 5 bases, leaving 9 bases not matched to a gene. This CDR3 is CASSPGTGLGYGYTF. CDR3 sequence (DNA): TGTGCCAGTAGTCCCGGGACAGGGCTTGGGTATGGCTACACCTTC. The full variable domain, completed using reference TRBV19 and TRBJ1-2, is DGGITQSPKYLFRKEGQNVTLSCEQNLNHDAMYWYRQDPGQGLRLIYYSQIVNDFQKGDIAEGYSVSREKKESFPLTVTSAQKNPTAFYLCASSPGTGLGYGYTFGSGTRLTVV.

This sequence joins TRBV9 and TRBJ2-5; 8 positions match TRBD2. V dropped 0 bases and J dropped 5; count of bases not matched to a gene: 6. CDR1 SGDLS and CDR2 YYNGEE come from the germline V gene. The CDR3 totals 15 residues. CDR3 in amino acids: CASSVEWAGGETQYF. In DNA, the CDR3 is TGTGCCAGCAGCGTAGAATGGGCGGGAGGTGAGACCCAGTACTTC.

The chain recombines TRBV2 with TRBJ1-2, with D unclear. Trimming stripped 0 bases from V and 7 bases from J, with 9 bases between. CDR3 size: 13 residues. Germline CDR1 SNHLY, CDR2 FYNNEI. The CDR3 loop reads CASSEAPRAGYTF. The CDR3 DNA reads as TGTGCCAGCAGTGAAGCGCCAAGAGCTGGCTACACCTTC. The entire variable domain, with the rest obtained from reference TRBV2 and TRBJ1-2, is as follows: EPEVTQTPSHQVTQMGQEVILRCVPISNHLYFYWYRQILGQKVEFLVSFYNNEISEKSEIFDDQFSVERPDGSNFTLKIRSTKLEDSAMYFCASSEAPRAGYTFGSGTRLTVV.

V usage is TRBV5-1 and J usage is TRBJ2-1, with D possibly TRBD2 on 6 matching bases. This CDR3 contains 14 residues. The V and J ends lost 5 bases and 0 bases respectively, with 9 bases between them. From germline, CDR1 is SGHRS and CDR2 YFSETQ. CDR3 region: CASRMEGSYNEQFF. The CDR3 nucleotides read TGCGCCAGCAGGATGGAGGGCTCCTACAATGAGCAGTTCTTC.

This clone appeared a single time. The rearrangement links TRBV5-1 to TRBJ2-7, with 11 bases lining up with TRBD2. This CDR3 spans 16 amino acids. Germline V lookup: CDR1 SGHRS, CDR2 YFSETQ. With V trimmed by 0 bases and J by 1 base, 3 bases remained unmatched. The CDR3 DNA reads TGCGCCAGCAGCTTGGGTAGCGGGAGGGGGTCCTACGAGCAGTACTTC. Translation: CASSLGSGRGSYEQYF.

This clone has just a few counts. The chain joins TRBV5-1 to TRBJ1-1; TRBD1 matches 9 bases. The CDR3 extends over 15 amino acids. The germline V gene has CDR1 SGHRS and CDR2 YFSETQ. V was pared by 2 bases and J by 2 bases, with 4 bases of the junction left unmatched. The CDR3 nucleotides read TGCGCCAGCAGCTTCGACAGGGGGGTTAACACTGAAGCTTTCTTT. Translated: CASSFDRGVNTEAFF. The full variable domain, in which reference TRBV5-1 and TRBJ1-1 provide the parts outside the CDR3, is KAGVTQTPRYLIKTRGQQVTLSCSPISGHRSVSWYQQTPGQGLQFLFEYFSETQRNKGNFPGRFSGRQFSNSRSEMNVSTLELGDSALYLCASSFDRGVNTEAFFGQGTRLTVV.

This clone was observed a few times. The chain carries TRBV4-1 and TRBJ2-7; tentatively, D is TRBD1 (5 bases). V dropped 3 bases and J dropped 3 bases, with 18 bases sitting between them. The CDR3 consists of 16 residues. Per the germline V gene, CDR1 is MGHRA and CDR2 is YSYEKL. CDR3 bases: TGCGCCAGCAGCCAGAAAAACACAGGATCCAACTACGAGCAGTACTTC. It yields the protein CASSQKNTGSNYEQYF.

V usage is TRBV7-2 and J usage is TRBJ2-3; no firm D call. V lost 4 bases and J lost 2, with 7 bases in between. Germline V gene data show CDR1 as SGHTA and CDR2 as FQGNSA. This CDR3 is 13 amino acids long. In DNA, the CDR3 is TGTGCCAGCAGCTCACTAAACACAGATACGCAGTATTTT. This encodes CASSSLNTDTQYF.

CDR3 protein: CASSPIGLAGGSLYNEQFF. In nucleotides, the CDR3 is TGTGCCAGCAGCCCAATCGGACTAGCGGGAGGGTCGCTCTACAATGAGCAGTTCTTC. The chain is built from TRBV7-3 and TRBJ2-1; 15 bases line up with TRBD2. Germline CDR1 reads SGHTA; CDR2 reads FQGTGA. The CDR3 is 19 amino acids. The V gene end was trimmed by 5 bases and the J gene end by 3 bases; junction bases not matched to a gene: 11. The full variable domain, in which reference TRBV7-3 and TRBJ2-1 provide the parts outside the CDR3, is GAGVSQTPSNKVTEKGKYVELRCDPISGHTALYWYRQSLGQGPEFLIYFQGTGAADDSGLPNDRFFAVRPEGSVSTLKIQRTERGDSAVYLCASSPIGLAGGSLYNEQFFGPGTRLTVL.

The chain couples TRBV2 to TRBJ1-4; 8 bases align to TRBD1. V lost 2 bases, J lost 4 bases, and 6 bases stayed unmatched. There are 16 residues in the CDR3. CDR1 and CDR2 (germline): SNHLY, FYNNEI. The CDR3 region has the DNA TGTGCCAGCAGTGAAAGCAGGGGGCTCGGTAATGAAAAACTGTTTTTT. Protein sequence: CASSESRGLGNEKLFF.

The rearrangement joins TRBV4-1 to TRBJ2-2; D call uncertain. CDR1 and CDR2 (germline): MGHRA, YSYEKL. The CDR3 runs to 13 residues. V dropped 0 bases and J dropped 6 bases, with 5 bases sitting between them. The CDR3 here is CASSQDLSGELFF. DNA for the CDR3: TGCGCCAGCAGCCAAGATCTCTCCGGGGAGCTGTTTTTT.

CDR3 sequence: CASRLGGSPTGELFF. For the CDR3, the DNA is TGTGCCAGCAGGTTAGGAGGGAGTCCCACCGGGGAGCTGTTTTTT. The chain employs TRBV9 and TRBJ2-2; D is perhaps TRBD2 (6 bases). Deletions cut 5 bases from V and 4 bases from J, with 15 bases between. Germline V gene data show CDR1 as SGDLS and CDR2 as YYNGEE. The CDR3 is made up of 15 amino acids.

The chain combines TRBV9 with TRBJ2-1; 9 bases are a match to TRBD2. V was clipped by 4 bases and J by 7 bases; unmatched bases: 9. This CDR3 spans 15 amino acids. In germline, CDR1 is SGDLS, CDR2 YYNGEE. The CDR3 DNA is TGTGCCAGCAGCCGGGGGGTGAGCGGGAGGAATGAGCAGTTCTTC. Its protein product is CASSRGVSGRNEQFF.

This clone was counted between two and nine times. The chain recombines TRBV25-1 with TRBJ2-7, with D perhaps TRBD2 (6 bases). The CDR3 is made up of 11 amino acids. Trimming shortened V by 4 bases and J by 6 bases, and 7 bases separated the two germline ends. Germline assignment: CDR1 MGHDK and CDR2 SYGVNS. CDR3 in amino acids: CASSGGVEQYF. CDR3 nucleotides: TGTGCCAGCAGTGGGGGGGTCGAGCAGTACTTC.

CDR3 sequence: CASSRTSGRYEQYF. Here the CDR3 DNA reads TGTGCCAGTAGTAGGACTAGCGGGAGATACGAGCAGTACTTC. V gene TRBV19 combines with J gene TRBJ2-7, with 13 positions matching TRBD2. Germline values: CDR1 LNHDA, CDR2 SQIVND (reference sequence). The V segment lost 4 bases and the J segment 4 bases; nucleotides outside the gene matches: 1. CDR3 length: 14 residues.

The chain has TRBV30 and TRBJ2-5, with D possibly matching TRBD1 (5 bases). Deletions cut 0 bases from V and 7 bases from J, with 15 bases between. This CDR3 spans 14 amino acids. Germline V lookup: CDR1 GTSNPN, CDR2 SVGIG (reference sequence). In DNA form, the CDR3 reads TGTGCCTGGAGTGTACTTGGCAGGGCTTGGACCCAGTACTTC. Translating it yields CAWSVLGRAWTQYF.

This clone was observed a handful of times. The genes are TRBV7-6 and TRBJ1-1; D not resolved. Trimming took 5 bases from V and 0 from J, leaving 10 bases between them. The CDR3 covers 14 residues. The V gene's germline CDR1 is SGHVS and CDR2 FNYEAQ. DNA of the CDR3: TGTGCCAGCAGCGTATTAGCAGTGAACACTGAAGCTTTCTTT. This translates into CASSVLAVNTEAFF. The complete variable domain, with remaining parts taken from reference TRBV7-6 and TRBJ1-1, reads GAGVSQSPRYKVTKRGQDVALRCDPISGHVSLYWYRQALGQGPEFLTYFNYEAQQDKSGLPNDRFSAERPEGSISTLTIQRTEQRDSAMYRCASSVLAVNTEAFFGQGTRLTVV.

This clone has just a few counts. The gene calls are TRBV14 and TRBJ2-2, with 9 nucleotides matching TRBD1. The germline V gene encodes CDR1 SGHDN and CDR2 FVKESK. J gave up 7 bases and V 6 bases, and 9 bases lay outside the gene matches. CDR3 length: 15 amino acids. The CDR3 region is CASRPLTGGSGELFF. The CDR3, as DNA: TGTGCCAGCAGACCACTGACAGGGGGGAGCGGGGAGCTGTTTTTT. The full variable domain, with the rest looked up from reference TRBV14 and TRBJ2-2, is EAGVTQFPSHSVIEKGQTVTLRCDPISGHDNLYWYRRVMGKEIKFLLHFVKESKQDESGMPNNRFLAERTGGTYSTLKVQPAELEDSGVYFCASRPLTGGSGELFFGEGSRLTVL.

This clone has a handful of counts. The chain combines TRBV6-6 with TRBJ1-5; the D is unclear. Trimming shortened V by 5 bases and J by 4 bases, and 9 bases separated the two germline ends. The CDR3 is 13 residues long. Germline V gene lookup returns CDR1 MNHNY and CDR2 SVGAGI (reference sequence). CDR3 sequence reads: CASSVRGNQPQHF. CDR3 coding DNA: TGTGCCAGCAGTGTTCGGGGAAATCAGCCCCAGCATTTT.

The chain is built from TRBV28 and TRBJ1-4, with D possibly TRBD1 on 5 matching bases. CDR3 length: 16 amino acids. Trimming removed 6 bases at V and 8 bases at J, with 22 bases between. Germline CDR1 is MDHEN and CDR2 is SYDVKM. Here the CDR3 DNA reads TGTGCCAGCAGCCGAAGGGGACCGGGAGTTAAGGAAAAACTGTTTTTT. Protein sequence: CASSRRGPGVKEKLFF.